This TCR beta chain was sequenced in a study of OX40 agonist ivuxolimab in advanced cancers. On the study more broadly: Patients were treated with intravenous ivuxolimab, dosed at 0.01 to 10 mg/kg and infused every 2 weeks.

Repertoires were generated with immunoSEQ multiplex PCR, while TCRdb's copy carries only in-frame clones and drops some. The sample has about 21,000 clones; about four fifths are singletons. The CDR3 is 16 amino acids. Germline lookup yields CDR1 SEHNR and CDR2 FQNEAQ (reference sequence). V trimming: 5 bases; J trimming: 2 bases; junction bases outside the gene matches: 9. Blood got drawn at baseline, again on cycle 4 day 1, and then on cycle 7 day 1. The sequence came from an adult with an advanced solid tumor such as melanoma, head and neck, liver or kidney cancer. This chain connects TRBV7-9 to TRBJ2-1, with 7 bases identical to TRBD2. The sequencing here drew on CD4+ or CD8+ T cells sorted from blood, taken in a trial of the OX40 agonist ivuxolimab. The CDR3 here is CASSPVRAGAYNEQFF. The CDR3 nucleotides read TGTGCCAGCAGCCCCGTAAGGGCGGGAGCCTACAATGAGCAGTTCTTC.